This T cell receptor (beta chain) was recorded in a study of OX40 agonist ivuxolimab in advanced cancers. As for the study in general: Prior checkpoint blockade (anti-PD-1, anti-PD-L1 or anti-CTLA-4) was permitted; approximately 44% had it. Broader study findings: The investigators did not determine what antigen specificity the expanded peripheral T cells had.

In the case of this clone: Its antigen is unknown.

Data came from immunoSEQ multiplex PCR; TCRdb stores just in-frame clones and leaves some out. The sample yields about 48,000 clones, 70% to 85% seen once. Germline loops: CDR1 GTSNPN, CDR2 SVGIG (reference sequence). The CDR3 is 15 amino acids. The V gene lost 1 base and the J gene lost 6 bases, with 18 bases spanning the gap. Patients were ineligible given autoimmune disease history or systemic immunosuppression. The sequenced sample was CD4+ or CD8+ T cells sorted from blood, obtained in a trial of the OX40 agonist ivuxolimab. The source is an adult with an advanced solid tumor such as melanoma, head and neck, liver or kidney cancer. V and J are TRBV30 and TRBJ1-2; possible D gene TRBD1, 5 bases. In DNA form, the CDR3 reads TGTGCCTGGAGTGGGGGGGTGGTTGTGGCAGATGGCTACACCTTC. This codes for CAWSGGVVVADGYTF.